The present T cell receptor (beta chain) was sequenced within a study of T cell changes during pregnancy in multiple sclerosis. V lost 1 base and J lost 9; bases outside the gene matches: 11. CDR1 is LNHDA, CDR2 SQIVND, per germline (reference sequence). The CDR3 runs 15 residues. Repertoires were generated with immunoSEQ multiplex PCR, while TCRdb's copy carries only in-frame clones and drops some. The sample consists of roughly 100,000 clones, 90% to 95% of them appearing once. The TCR originated in a female donor in good health, enrolled as a control in a pregnancy study. Sequenced material: peripheral blood, taken after pregnancy. The chain combines TRBV19 with TRBJ2-7; the match to TRBD2 covers 8 bases. CDR3 sequence reads: CASSIAGGAAFGQYF. The CDR3 DNA reads as TGTGCCAGTAGTATAGCGGGGGGGGCCGCCTTTGGGCAGTACTTC.